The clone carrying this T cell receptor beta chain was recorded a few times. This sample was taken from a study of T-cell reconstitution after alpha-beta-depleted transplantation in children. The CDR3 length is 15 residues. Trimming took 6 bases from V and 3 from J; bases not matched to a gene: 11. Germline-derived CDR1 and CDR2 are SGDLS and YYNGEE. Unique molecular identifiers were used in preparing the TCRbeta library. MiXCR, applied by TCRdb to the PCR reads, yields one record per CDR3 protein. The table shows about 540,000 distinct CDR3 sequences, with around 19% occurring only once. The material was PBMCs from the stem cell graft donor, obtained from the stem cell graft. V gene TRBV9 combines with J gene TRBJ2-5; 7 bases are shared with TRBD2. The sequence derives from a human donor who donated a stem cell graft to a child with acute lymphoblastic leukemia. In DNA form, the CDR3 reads TGTGCCAGCAACCTGGGGAGGGAAATTAAAGAGACCCAGTACTTC. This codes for CASNLGREIKETQYF.